This T cell receptor beta chain was observed in a study of identical twins. General observations from the study: There were fewer insertions in abundant cord blood beta clonotypes, but memory repertoires showed no such pattern. Twin-shared out-of-frame alpha sequences were enriched for low generation probability.

TCRdb re-analysed the 5' RACE reads in MiXCR, keeping a single row per CDR3 protein. Seen here are about 190,000 distinct CDR3 sequences, roughly 15% observed once, and the top ten hold around two fifths. The germline V gene encodes CDR1 DFQATT and CDR2 SNEGSKA (reference sequence). The CDR3 totals 17 residues. Deletions cut 0 bases from V and 4 bases from J, with 21 bases between. Remarks on this clonotype: Its antigen is not known.

The same sample was also studied in work on T cells expressing NK-cell markers. Per that paper: Eight donors were sequenced, of whom seven were HCMV-seropositive, while the remaining one was HCMV-seronegative. For four donors, these clonotypes were likewise the leading ones in the CD3+CD56-NKG2C+ fraction.

The sample taken for sequencing was CD8+ T cells sorted from blood. The sequence derives from a woman under 30 in good health. V and J are TRBV20-1 and TRBJ2-5, with a tentative D call TRBD2 (6 bases). CDR3 bases: TGCAGTGCTAGAGATACCCAGTGGCTCTTGGGGGGAGAGACCCAGTACTTC. Translated: CSARDTQWLLGGETQYF.